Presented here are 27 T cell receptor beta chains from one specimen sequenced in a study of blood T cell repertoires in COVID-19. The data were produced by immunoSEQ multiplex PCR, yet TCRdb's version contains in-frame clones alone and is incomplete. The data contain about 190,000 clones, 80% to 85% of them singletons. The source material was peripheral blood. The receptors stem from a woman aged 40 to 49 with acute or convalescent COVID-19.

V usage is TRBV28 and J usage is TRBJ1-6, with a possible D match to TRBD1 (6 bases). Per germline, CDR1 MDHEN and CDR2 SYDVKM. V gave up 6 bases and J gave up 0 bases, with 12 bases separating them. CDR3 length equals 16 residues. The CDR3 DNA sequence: TGTGCCAGCAGGGCAGGGGTTAGCTCCTATAATTCACCCCTCCACTTT. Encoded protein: CASRAGVSSYNSPLHF.

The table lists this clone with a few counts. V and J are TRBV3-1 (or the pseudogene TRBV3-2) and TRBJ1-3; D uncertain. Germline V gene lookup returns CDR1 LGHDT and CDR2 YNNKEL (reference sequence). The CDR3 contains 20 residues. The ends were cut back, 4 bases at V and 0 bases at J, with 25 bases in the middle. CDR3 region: CASSRLIAGPRRRSGNTIYF. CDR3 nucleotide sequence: TGTGCCAGCAGCCGTTTGATCGCAGGCCCCCGCCGACGCTCTGGAAACACCATATATTTT.

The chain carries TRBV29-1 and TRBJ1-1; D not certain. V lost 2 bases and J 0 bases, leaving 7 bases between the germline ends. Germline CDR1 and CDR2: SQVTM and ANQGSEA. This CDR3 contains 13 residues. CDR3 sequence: CSVETNMNTEAFF. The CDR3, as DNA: TGCAGCGTTGAAACAAACATGAACACTGAAGCTTTCTTT.

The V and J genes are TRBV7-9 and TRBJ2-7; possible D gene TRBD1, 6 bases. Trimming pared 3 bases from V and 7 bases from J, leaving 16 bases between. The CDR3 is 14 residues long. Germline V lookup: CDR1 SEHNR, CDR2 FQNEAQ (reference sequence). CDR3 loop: CASSFQGSPGEQYF. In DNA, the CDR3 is TGTGCCAGCAGCTTCCAGGGGTCCCCGGGGGAGCAGTACTTC.

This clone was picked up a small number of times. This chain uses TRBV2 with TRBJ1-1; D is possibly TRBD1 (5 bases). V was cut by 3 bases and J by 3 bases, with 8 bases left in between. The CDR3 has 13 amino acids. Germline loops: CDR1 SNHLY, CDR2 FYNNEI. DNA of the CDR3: TGTGCCAGCAGTGAGGGGGGATACACTGAAGCTTTCTTT. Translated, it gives CASSEGGYTEAFF.

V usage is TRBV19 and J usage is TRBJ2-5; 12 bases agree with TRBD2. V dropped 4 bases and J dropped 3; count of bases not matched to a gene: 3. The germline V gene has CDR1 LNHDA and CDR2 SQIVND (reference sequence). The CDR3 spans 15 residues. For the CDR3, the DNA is TGTGCCAGTAGTAGGACTAGCGGGGTGGAAGAGACCCAGTACTTC. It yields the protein CASSRTSGVEETQYF.

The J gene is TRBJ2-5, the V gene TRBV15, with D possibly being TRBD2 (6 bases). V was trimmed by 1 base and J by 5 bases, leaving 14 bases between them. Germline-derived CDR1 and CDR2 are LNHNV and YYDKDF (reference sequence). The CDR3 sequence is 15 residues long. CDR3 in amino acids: CATSRVGGAGETQYF. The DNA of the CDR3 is TGTGCCACCAGCAGAGTCGGCGGGGCGGGCGAGACCCAGTACTTC.

The CDR3 coding sequence is TGTGCCAGCAGTTTGTCCCGGGATTCACCCCTCCACTTT. Its translation: CASSLSRDSPLHF. This chain connects TRBV27 to TRBJ1-6; D not resolved. In germline, CDR1 is MNHEY, CDR2 SMNVEV (reference sequence). The V gene lost 3 bases and the J gene lost 8 bases, with 8 bases spanning the gap. The CDR3 consists of 13 residues.

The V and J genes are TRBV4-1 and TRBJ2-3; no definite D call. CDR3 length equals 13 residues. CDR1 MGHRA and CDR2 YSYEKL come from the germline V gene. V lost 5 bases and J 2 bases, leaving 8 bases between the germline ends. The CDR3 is CASSSRPTDTQYF. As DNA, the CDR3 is TGCGCCAGCAGCTCCAGGCCCACAGATACGCAGTATTTT.

CDR3 in amino acids: CASGGLSIYRDYGYTF. The CDR3 nucleotides read TGTGCCAGCGGAGGACTCAGTATATATCGGGACTATGGCTACACCTTC. The chain has TRBV9 and TRBJ1-2; D uncertain. Germline loops: CDR1 SGDLS, CDR2 YYNGEE. Between the trimmed V and J ends, which lost 7 bases and 3 bases, there was a span of 22 bases. This CDR3 contains 16 residues.

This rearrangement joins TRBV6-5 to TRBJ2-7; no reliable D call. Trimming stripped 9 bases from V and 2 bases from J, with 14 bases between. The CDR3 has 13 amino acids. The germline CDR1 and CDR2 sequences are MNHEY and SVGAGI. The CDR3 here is CASRATATYEQYF. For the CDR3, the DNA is TGTGCCAGTCGAGCGACGGCCACCTACGAGCAGTACTTC.

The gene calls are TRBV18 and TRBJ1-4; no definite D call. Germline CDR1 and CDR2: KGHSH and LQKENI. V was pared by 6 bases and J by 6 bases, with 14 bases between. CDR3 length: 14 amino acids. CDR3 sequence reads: CASSLEAGDEKLFF. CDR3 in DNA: TGTGCCAGCTCGTTAGAGGCGGGTGATGAAAAACTGTTTTTT.

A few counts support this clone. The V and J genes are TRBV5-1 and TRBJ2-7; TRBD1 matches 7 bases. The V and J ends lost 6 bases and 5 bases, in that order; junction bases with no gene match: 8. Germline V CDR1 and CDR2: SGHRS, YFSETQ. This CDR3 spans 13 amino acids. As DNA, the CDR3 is TGCGCCAGCAAGGAGACAGGGAGCAACGAGCAGTACTTC. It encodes CASKETGSNEQYF.

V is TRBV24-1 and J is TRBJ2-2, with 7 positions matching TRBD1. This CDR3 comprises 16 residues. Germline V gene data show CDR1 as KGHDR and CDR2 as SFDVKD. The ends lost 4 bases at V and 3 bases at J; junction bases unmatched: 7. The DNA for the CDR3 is TGTGCCACCAGTGACCGCCGACAGGGCGACACCGGGGAGCTGTTTTTT. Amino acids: CATSDRRQGDTGELFF.

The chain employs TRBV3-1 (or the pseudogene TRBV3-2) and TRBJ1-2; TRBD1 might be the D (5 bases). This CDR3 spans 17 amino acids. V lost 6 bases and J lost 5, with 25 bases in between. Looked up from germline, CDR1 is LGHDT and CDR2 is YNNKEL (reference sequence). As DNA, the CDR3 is TGTGCCAGCAGTCAACTAGGCCTGGGAGGGACCAAATATGGCTACACCTTC. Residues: CASSQLGLGGTKYGYTF.

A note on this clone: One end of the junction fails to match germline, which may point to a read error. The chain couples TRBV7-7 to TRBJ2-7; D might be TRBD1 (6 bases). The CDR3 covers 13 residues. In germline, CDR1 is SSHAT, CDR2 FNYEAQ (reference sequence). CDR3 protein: CASSHGQFYEQYF. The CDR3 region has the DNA TGTGCTAGCAGCCACGGACAGTTCTACGAGCAGTACTTC.

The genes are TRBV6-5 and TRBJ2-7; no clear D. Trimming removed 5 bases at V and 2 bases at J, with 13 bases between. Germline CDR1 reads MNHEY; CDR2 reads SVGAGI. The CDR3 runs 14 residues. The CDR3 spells CASSLRTGAYEQYF. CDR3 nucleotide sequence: TGTGCCAGCAGTCTACGTACTGGAGCCTACGAGCAGTACTTC.

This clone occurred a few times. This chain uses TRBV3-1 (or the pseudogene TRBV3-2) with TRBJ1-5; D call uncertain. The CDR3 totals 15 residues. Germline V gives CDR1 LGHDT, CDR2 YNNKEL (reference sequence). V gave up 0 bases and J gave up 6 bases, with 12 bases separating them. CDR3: CASSQDTEVAQPQHF. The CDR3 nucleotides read TGTGCCAGCAGCCAAGACACTGAGGTAGCTCAGCCCCAGCATTTT.

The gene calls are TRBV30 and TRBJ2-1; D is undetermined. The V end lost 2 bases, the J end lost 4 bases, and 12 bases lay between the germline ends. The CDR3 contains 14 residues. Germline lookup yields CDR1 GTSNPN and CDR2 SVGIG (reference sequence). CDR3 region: CAWSLHRTYNEQFF. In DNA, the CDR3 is TGTGCCTGGAGTCTCCACAGAACTTACAATGAGCAGTTCTTC.

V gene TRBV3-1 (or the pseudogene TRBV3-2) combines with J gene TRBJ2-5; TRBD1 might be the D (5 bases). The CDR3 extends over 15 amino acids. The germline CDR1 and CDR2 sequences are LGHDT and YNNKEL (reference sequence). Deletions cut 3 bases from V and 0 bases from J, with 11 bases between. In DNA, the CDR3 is TGTGCCAGCAGCCAGCGCAGGGTGTACCAAGAGACCCAGTACTTC. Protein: CASSQRRVYQETQYF.

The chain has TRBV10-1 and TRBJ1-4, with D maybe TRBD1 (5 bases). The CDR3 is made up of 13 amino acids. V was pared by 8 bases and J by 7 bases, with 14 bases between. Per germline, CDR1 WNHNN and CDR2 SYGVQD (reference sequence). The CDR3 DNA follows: TGCGCCAGCGAACAGGCGAACACTGAAAAACTGTTTTTT. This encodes CASEQANTEKLFF.

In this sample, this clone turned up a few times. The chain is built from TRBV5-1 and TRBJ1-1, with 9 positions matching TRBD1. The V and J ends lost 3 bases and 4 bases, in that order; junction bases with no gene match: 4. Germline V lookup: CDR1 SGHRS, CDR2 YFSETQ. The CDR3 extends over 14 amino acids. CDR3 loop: CASSWGQGGTEAFF. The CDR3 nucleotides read TGCGCCAGCAGCTGGGGACAGGGAGGCACTGAAGCTTTCTTT.

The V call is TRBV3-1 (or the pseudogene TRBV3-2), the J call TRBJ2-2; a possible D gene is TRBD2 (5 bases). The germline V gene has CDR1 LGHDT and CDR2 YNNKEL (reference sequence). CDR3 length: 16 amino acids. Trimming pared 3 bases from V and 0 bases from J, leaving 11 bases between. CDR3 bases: TGTGCCAGCAGCCAGTCCGCGGACTCGAACACCGGGGAGCTGTTTTTT. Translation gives CASSQSADSNTGELFF.

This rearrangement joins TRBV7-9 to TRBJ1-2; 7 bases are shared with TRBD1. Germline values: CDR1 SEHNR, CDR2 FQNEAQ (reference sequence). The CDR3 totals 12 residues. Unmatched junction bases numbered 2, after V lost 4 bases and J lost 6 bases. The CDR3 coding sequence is TGTGCCAGCAGCTCGACAGGGAATGGCTACACCTTC. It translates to CASSSTGNGYTF.

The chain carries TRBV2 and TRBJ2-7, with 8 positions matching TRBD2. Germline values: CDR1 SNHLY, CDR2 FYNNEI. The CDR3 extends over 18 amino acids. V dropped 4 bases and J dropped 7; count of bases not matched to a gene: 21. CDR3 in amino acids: CASSVGQRRGAGLGEQYF. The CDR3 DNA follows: TGTGCCAGCAGTGTAGGTCAAAGGCGGGGGGCGGGCCTAGGGGAGCAGTACTTC.

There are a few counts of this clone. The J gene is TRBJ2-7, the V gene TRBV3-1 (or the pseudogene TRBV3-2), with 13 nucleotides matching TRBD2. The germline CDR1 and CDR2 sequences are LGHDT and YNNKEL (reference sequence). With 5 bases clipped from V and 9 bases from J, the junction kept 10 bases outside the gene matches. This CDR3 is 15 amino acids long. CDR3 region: CASSGRLAGGGGQYF. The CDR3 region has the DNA TGTGCCAGCAGCGGGAGACTAGCGGGAGGTGGGGGGCAGTACTTC.

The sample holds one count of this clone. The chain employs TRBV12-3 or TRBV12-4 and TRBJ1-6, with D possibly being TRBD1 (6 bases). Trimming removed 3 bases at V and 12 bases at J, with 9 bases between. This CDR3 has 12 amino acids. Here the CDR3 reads CASSFTGLPLHF. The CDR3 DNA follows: TGTGCCAGCAGTTTTACAGGGCTACCCCTCCACTTT.